Listed below are T cell receptor beta chains from one sample, sequenced in a study of identical twins. Via MiXCR, TCRdb re-called the 5' RACE reads, giving one row per CDR3 protein. The sample holds just over 500,000 distinct CDR3 sequences, less than 25% seen once. The same sample was also studied in work on T cells expressing NK-cell markers.

Sequenced: CD4+ T cells sorted from blood. The receptor source for this set is a woman aged 18-29 years in good health. CDR3s include the opening cysteine and the closing phenylalanine or tryptophan. Fields, in order: J gene, clone size, D gene, V gene, CDR3 DNA, CDR3 protein. D genes are given only for firm matches. Clone size is shown for a subset of rows, as once, few, many or a class of expanded clone.

J gene: TRBJ1-2
clone size: NA
D gene: NA
V gene: TRBV2
CDR3 DNA: TGTGCCAGCAGTGAGGGCGCCGGACTTAACTATGGCTACACCTTC
CDR3 protein: CASSEGAGLNYGYTF

J gene: TRBJ2-1
clone size: few
D gene: NA
V gene: TRBV3-1
CDR3 DNA: TGTGCCAGCAGCCTAGGGGAGGCTCCGCAGTTCTTC
CDR3 protein: CASSLGEAPQFF

J gene: TRBJ2-7
clone size: NA
D gene: TRBD1
V gene: TRBV20-1
CDR3 DNA: TGCAGTGCTAGGGACAGGACCCCCTACGAGCAGTACTTC
CDR3 protein: CSARDRTPYEQYF

J gene: TRBJ1-3
clone size: few
D gene: NA
V gene: TRBV5-1
CDR3 DNA: TGCGCCAGCAGCTTGGCCGGAGGAAACACCATATATTTT
CDR3 protein: CASSLAGGNTIYF

J gene: TRBJ1-2
clone size: NA
D gene: NA
V gene: TRBV6-5
CDR3 DNA: TGTGCCAGCAGTAATTCGCCGGGGATAGGGTATGGCTACACCTTC
CDR3 protein: CASSNSPGIGYGYTF

J gene: TRBJ1-4
clone size: few
D gene: NA
V gene: TRBV20-1
CDR3 DNA: TGCAGTGCTATGCGGGATAATGAAAAACTGTTTTTT
CDR3 protein: CSAMRDNEKLFF

J gene: TRBJ2-1
clone size: few
D gene: TRBD2
V gene: TRBV4-2
CDR3 DNA: TGTGCCAGCAGCCAAGAAAGTAGCGGGGGGTACAATGAGCAGTTCTTC
CDR3 protein: CASSQESSGGYNEQFF

J gene: TRBJ2-7
clone size: NA
D gene: TRBD1
V gene: TRBV10-3
CDR3 DNA: TGTGCCATCAGCCGGGACAGGTACGAGCAGTACTTC
CDR3 protein: CAISRDRYEQYF

J gene: TRBJ1-1
clone size: NA
D gene: TRBD1
V gene: TRBV5-1
CDR3 DNA: TGCGCCAGCAGCCCGGGACAGGGGGCTTCTGAAGCTTTCTTT
CDR3 protein: CASSPGQGASEAFF

J gene: TRBJ2-3
clone size: NA
D gene: TRBD2
V gene: TRBV5-1
CDR3 DNA: TGCGCCAGCAGTTTAGCGGGGGGGCTGGCAGATACGCAGTATTTT
CDR3 protein: CASSLAGGLADTQYF

J gene: TRBJ2-3
clone size: few
D gene: NA
V gene: TRBV12-3/TRBV12-4
CDR3 DNA: TGTGCCAGCAGGGAACTACTAGATACGCAGTATTTT
CDR3 protein: CASRELLDTQYF

J gene: TRBJ2-7
clone size: few
D gene: TRBD2
V gene: TRBV20-1
CDR3 DNA: TGCAGTGCTACCTCTAGCGGGAGGGCGTACGAGCAGTACTTC
CDR3 protein: CSATSSGRAYEQYF

J gene: TRBJ1-1
clone size: NA
D gene: TRBD1
V gene: TRBV29-1
CDR3 DNA: TGCAGCGCTTCCGGACAGGCGAACACTGAAGCTTTCTTT
CDR3 protein: CSASGQANTEAFF

J gene: TRBJ2-7
clone size: NA
D gene: NA
V gene: TRBV12-3/TRBV12-4
CDR3 DNA: TGTGCCAGCACCTTCGGGCCTTCGAGCTCCTACGAGCAGTACTTC
CDR3 protein: CASTFGPSSSYEQYF

J gene: TRBJ2-7
clone size: NA
D gene: NA
V gene: TRBV5-1
CDR3 DNA: TGCGCCAGCAGCTTGGGCGTCGGAAGCTTCGAGCAGTACTTC
CDR3 protein: CASSLGVGSFEQYF